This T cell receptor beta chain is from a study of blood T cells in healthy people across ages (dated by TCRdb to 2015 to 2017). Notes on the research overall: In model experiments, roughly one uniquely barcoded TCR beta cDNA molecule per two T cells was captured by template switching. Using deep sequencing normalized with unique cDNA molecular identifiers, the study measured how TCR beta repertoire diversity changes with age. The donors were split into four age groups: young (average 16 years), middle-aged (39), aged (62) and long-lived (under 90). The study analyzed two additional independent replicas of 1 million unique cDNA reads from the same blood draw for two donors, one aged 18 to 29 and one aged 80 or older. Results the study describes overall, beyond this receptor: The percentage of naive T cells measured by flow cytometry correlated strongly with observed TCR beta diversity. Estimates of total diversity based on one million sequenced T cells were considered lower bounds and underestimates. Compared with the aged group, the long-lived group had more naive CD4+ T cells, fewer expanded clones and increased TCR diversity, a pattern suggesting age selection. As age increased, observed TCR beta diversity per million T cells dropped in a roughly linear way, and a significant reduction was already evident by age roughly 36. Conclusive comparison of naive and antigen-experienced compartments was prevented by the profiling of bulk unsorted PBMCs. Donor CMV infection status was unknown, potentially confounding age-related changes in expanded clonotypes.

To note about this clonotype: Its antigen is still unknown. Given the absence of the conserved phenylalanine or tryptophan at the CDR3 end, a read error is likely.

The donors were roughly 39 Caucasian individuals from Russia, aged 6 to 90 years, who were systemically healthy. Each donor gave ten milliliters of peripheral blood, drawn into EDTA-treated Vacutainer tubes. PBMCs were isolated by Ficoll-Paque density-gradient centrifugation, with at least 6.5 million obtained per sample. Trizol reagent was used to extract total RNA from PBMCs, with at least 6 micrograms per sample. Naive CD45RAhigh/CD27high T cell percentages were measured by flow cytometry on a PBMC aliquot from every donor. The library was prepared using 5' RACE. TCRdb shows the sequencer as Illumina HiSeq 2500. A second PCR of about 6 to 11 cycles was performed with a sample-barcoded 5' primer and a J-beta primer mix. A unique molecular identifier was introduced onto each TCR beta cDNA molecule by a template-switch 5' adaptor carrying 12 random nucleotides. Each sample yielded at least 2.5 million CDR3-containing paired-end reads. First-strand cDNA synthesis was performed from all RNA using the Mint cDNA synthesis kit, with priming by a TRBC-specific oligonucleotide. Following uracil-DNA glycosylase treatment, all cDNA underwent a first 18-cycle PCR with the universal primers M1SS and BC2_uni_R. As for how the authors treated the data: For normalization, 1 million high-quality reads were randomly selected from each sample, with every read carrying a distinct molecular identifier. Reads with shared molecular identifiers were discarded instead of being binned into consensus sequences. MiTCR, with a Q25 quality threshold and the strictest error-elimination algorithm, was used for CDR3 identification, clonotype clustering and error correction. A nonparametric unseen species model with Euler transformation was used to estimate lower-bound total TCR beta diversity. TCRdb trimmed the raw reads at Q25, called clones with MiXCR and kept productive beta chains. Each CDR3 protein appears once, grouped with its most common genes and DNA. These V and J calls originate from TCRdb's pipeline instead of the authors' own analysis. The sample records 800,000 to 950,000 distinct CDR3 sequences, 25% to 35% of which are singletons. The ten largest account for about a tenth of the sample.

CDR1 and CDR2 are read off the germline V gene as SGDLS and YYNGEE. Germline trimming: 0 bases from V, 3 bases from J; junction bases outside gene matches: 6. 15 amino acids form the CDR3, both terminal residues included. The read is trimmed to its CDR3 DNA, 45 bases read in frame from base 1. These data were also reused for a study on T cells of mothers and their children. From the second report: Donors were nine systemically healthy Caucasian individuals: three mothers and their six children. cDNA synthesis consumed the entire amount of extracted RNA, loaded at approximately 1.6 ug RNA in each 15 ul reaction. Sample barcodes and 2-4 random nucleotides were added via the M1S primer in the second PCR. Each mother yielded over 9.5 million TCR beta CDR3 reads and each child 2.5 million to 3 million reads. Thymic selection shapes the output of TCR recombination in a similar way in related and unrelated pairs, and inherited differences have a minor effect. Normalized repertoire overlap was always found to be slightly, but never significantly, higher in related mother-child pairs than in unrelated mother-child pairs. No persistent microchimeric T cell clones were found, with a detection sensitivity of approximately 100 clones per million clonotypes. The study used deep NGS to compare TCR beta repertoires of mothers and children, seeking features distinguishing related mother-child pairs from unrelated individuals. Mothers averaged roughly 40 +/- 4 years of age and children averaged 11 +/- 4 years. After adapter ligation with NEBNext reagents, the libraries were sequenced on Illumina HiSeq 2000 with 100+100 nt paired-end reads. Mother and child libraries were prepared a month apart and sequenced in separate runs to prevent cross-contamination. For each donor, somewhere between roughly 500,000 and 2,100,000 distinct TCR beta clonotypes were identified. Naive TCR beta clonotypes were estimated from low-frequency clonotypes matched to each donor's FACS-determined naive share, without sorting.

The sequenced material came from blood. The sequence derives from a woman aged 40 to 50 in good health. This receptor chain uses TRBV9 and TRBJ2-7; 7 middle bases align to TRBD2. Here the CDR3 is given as CASSVGGGDGYEQYI. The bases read TGTGCCAGCAGCGTAGGGGGGGGTGACGGCTACGAGCAGTACATC.